This T cell receptor beta chain appears in the sequencing data of a study of OX40 agonist ivuxolimab in advanced cancers. Germline V CDR1 and CDR2: SGHDN, FVKESK. V lost 3 bases and J lost 2, with 14 bases in between. This CDR3 contains 16 residues. Patients with autoimmune history or systemic immunosuppression were excluded. Profiling relied on immunoSEQ multiplex PCR, and the TCRdb table lists in-frame clones only, not all of them. Among 15,000 to 20,000 clones listed, about 80% were seen once. V gene TRBV14 combines with J gene TRBJ2-1; either TRBD1 or TRBD2 may fit D (5 bases each). The source material was CD4+ or CD8+ T cells sorted from blood, sampled in a trial of the OX40 agonist ivuxolimab. This TCR was sampled from an adult with an advanced solid tumor such as melanoma, head and neck, liver or kidney cancer. In nucleotides, the CDR3 is TGTGCCAGCAGCCAGGGGGACGGCGGCACCTACAATGAGCAGTTCTTC. This codes for CASSQGDGGTYNEQFF.